Presented here are 16 T cell receptor beta chains from one specimen sequenced in a study of OX40 agonist ivuxolimab in advanced cancers. The table came from immunoSEQ multiplex PCR; TCRdb's copy has only in-frame clones and leaves some out. The sample includes tens of thousands of clones, approximately 92% of them seen just once. This specimen consisted of CD4+ or CD8+ T cells sorted from blood, obtained in a trial of the OX40 agonist ivuxolimab. The receptors shown here come from an adult with an advanced solid tumor such as melanoma, head and neck, liver or kidney cancer.

This clone was observed once. J is TRBJ2-3 and V is TRBV2; D remains ambiguous. V shed 5 bases and J shed 6 bases, with 9 bases lying between them. This CDR3 comprises 12 residues. Germline V gene data show CDR1 as SNHLY and CDR2 as FYNNEI. This CDR3 reads CASSRSWDTQYF. As DNA, the CDR3 is TGTGCCAGCAGTCGAAGCTGGGATACGCAGTATTTT.

The chain uses TRBV5-6 and TRBJ2-3; perhaps TRBD1 as D (6 bases). Trimming pared 5 bases from V and 1 base from J, leaving 14 bases between. CDR1 is SGHDT, CDR2 YYEEEE, per germline. This CDR3 is built from 15 residues. CDR3 region: CASSWDTPGTDTQYF. CDR3 nucleotides: TGTGCCAGCAGTTGGGACACCCCTGGCACAGATACGCAGTATTTT.

This sequence joins TRBV11-3 and TRBJ2-7, with 8 bases lining up with TRBD1. CDR3 length equals 15 residues. V lost 5 bases to trimming and J lost 4 bases; unmatched junction nucleotides: 10. In germline, CDR1 is SGHNT, CDR2 YENEEA. As DNA, the CDR3 is TGTGCCAGCAGCCCCCGGGCAGGGGGCGCGTACGAGCAGTACTTC. As protein: CASSPRAGGAYEQYF. Full variable domain (rest looked up from reference TRBV11-3 and TRBJ2-7): EAGVVQSPRYKIIEKKQPVAFWCNPISGHNTLYWYLQNLGQGPELLIRYENEEAVDDSQLPKDRFSAERLKGVDSTLKIQPAELGDSAVYLCASSPRAGGAYEQYFGPGTRLTVT.

This clone has only a few counts. The V gene is TRBV30, the J gene TRBJ2-1, with 11 bases aligning to TRBD1. J gave up 8 bases and V 3 bases, and 9 bases lay outside the gene matches. This CDR3 comprises 15 residues. Per the germline V gene, CDR1 is GTSNPN and CDR2 is SVGIG (reference sequence). The CDR3 nucleotides are TGTGCCTGGAGCAAGAAGGGACAGGGGGGTGATGAGCAGTTCTTC. It encodes CAWSKKGQGGDEQFF.

There are a few counts of this clone. The chain joins TRBV14 to TRBJ2-5; weak D call: TRBD1 (6 bases). Germline loops: CDR1 SGHDN, CDR2 FVKESK. CDR3 size: 15 residues. With 0 bases removed from V and 6 bases from J, the gap between germline ends came to 14 bases. As DNA, the CDR3 is TGTGCCAGCAGCCAAGACAGGGGCAATAAAAAGACCCAGTACTTC. It is translated as CASSQDRGNKKTQYF.

V usage is TRBV10-2 and J usage is TRBJ2-2; D may correspond to TRBD1 or TRBD2 (5 bases each). V was pared by 10 bases and J by 0 bases, with 18 bases between. Germline assignment: CDR1 WSHSY and CDR2 SAAADI. The CDR3 runs to 16 residues. CDR3 sequence (DNA): TGCGCCACCTCGAGGGGCACGGGGCCGAACACCGGGGAGCTGTTTTTT. Translated, it gives CATSRGTGPNTGELFF.

The CDR3 protein is CASSTKAGGFYNEQFF. The CDR3 DNA follows: TGTGCCAGTAGTACGAAAGCGGGGGGGTTCTACAATGAGCAGTTCTTC. The chain has TRBV19 and TRBJ2-1; 10 bases fit TRBD2. The germline V gene has CDR1 LNHDA and CDR2 SQIVND (reference sequence). V lost 4 bases to trimming and J lost 3 bases; unmatched junction nucleotides: 6. The CDR3 covers 16 residues.

V usage is TRBV29-1 and J usage is TRBJ2-3; D gene uncertain. Looked up from germline, CDR1 is SQVTM and CDR2 is ANQGSEA. The V end was cut by 1 base, the J end by 2 bases, with 4 bases between. CDR3 length: 12 residues. Written as DNA, the CDR3 is TGCAGCGTTGAAGGGTCCACAGATACGCAGTATTTT. It is translated as CSVEGSTDTQYF.

The rearrangement uses TRBV11-3 and TRBJ2-1; weak D call: TRBD2 (6 bases). The V end lost 5 bases, the J end lost 2 bases, and 19 bases lay between the germline ends. Germline V gives CDR1 SGHNT, CDR2 YENEEA. The CDR3 sequence is 17 residues long. CDR3 sequence (DNA): TGTGCCAGCAGCCTGGGGGACTTTTTTCGGACCTACAATGAGCAGTTCTTC. As protein: CASSLGDFFRTYNEQFF.

The chain uses TRBV18 and TRBJ1-2, with D perhaps TRBD1 (5 bases). This CDR3 has 14 amino acids. Trimming cost V 2 bases and J 6 bases, with 13 bases left between them. The germline V gene has CDR1 KGHSH and CDR2 LQKENI. The CDR3, as DNA: TGTGCCAGCTCACCATTGATGGGACTCGATGGCTACACCTTC. As protein: CASSPLMGLDGYTF.

The chain carries TRBV5-1 and TRBJ2-5; D call uncertain. Germline CDR1 and CDR2: SGHRS and YFSETQ. The V and J ends lost 0 bases and 5 bases respectively, with 5 bases between them. The CDR3 has 12 residues. The CDR3 bases are TGCGCCAGCAGCTTGGAGTGGGAGACCCAGTACTTC. It translates to CASSLEWETQYF.

The chain carries TRBV27 and TRBJ2-7, with 7 bases matching TRBD1. CDR1 is MNHEY, CDR2 SMNVEV, per germline (reference sequence). With V trimmed by 6 bases and J by 2 bases, 10 bases remained unmatched. The CDR3 covers 15 residues. The CDR3 nucleotides read TGTGCCAGCAGCTTTAAACAGGGGATCGCCTACGAGCAGTACTTC. This codes for CASSFKQGIAYEQYF.

The rearrangement links TRBV4-1 to TRBJ1-3, with 7 nucleotides matching TRBD1. J gave up 2 bases and V 3 bases, and 4 bases lay outside the gene matches. Germline CDR1 MGHRA, CDR2 YSYEKL. This CDR3 has 15 residues. The CDR3 DNA is TGCGCCAGCAGCCACCCTGACAGGGCTGGAAACACCATATATTTT. This sequence encodes CASSHPDRAGNTIYF.

V usage is TRBV7-3 and J usage is TRBJ2-5, with a tentative D call TRBD2 (7 bases). The germline CDR1 and CDR2 sequences are SGHTA and FQGTGA. CDR3 size: 16 residues. V was trimmed by 0 bases and J by 5 bases, leaving 16 bases between them. Here the CDR3 reads CASSLTAAGAGETQYF. The CDR3 nucleotides read TGTGCCAGCAGCTTAACGGCTGCGGGGGCAGGGGAGACCCAGTACTTC. Full variable domain (missing parts from reference TRBV7-3 and TRBJ2-5): GAGVSQTPSNKVTEKGKYVELRCDPISGHTALYWYRQSLGQGPEFLIYFQGTGAADDSGLPNDRFFAVRPEGSVSTLKIQRTERGDSAVYLCASSLTAAGAGETQYFGPGTRLLVL.

This clone occurred once. V is TRBV6-1 and J is TRBJ1-6; TRBD1 is a possible D gene (6 bases). The V gene lost 6 bases and the J gene lost 9 bases, with 18 bases spanning the gap. This CDR3 is 15 amino acids long. Germline V gives CDR1 MNHNS, CDR2 SASEGT. CDR3 protein: CASSPSTGVVSPLHF. CDR3 coding DNA: TGTGCCAGCAGCCCCTCGACAGGAGTAGTTTCACCCCTCCACTTT.

The rearrangement links TRBV28 to TRBJ2-7; the match to TRBD1 covers 9 bases. The CDR3 runs to 15 residues. CDR1 is MDHEN and CDR2 is SYDVKM in the germline V gene. V lost 1 base, J lost 5 bases, and 6 bases stayed unmatched. CDR3 nucleotide sequence: TGTGCCAGCAGTTTATCTGGGACAGGGATCGACGAGCAGTACTTC. Translating gives CASSLSGTGIDEQYF.